These 15 T cell receptor beta chains came from one sample sequenced in a study of a mutant IDH1 vaccine in newly diagnosed glioma. Produced via immunoSEQ multiplex PCR; TCRdb's table is partial and in-frame only. The sample contains tens of thousands of clones, less than 85% of which appear only once. Described time point: week 11, during vaccination. Topical imiquimod was applied with each vaccine dose, which held 300 ug of mutant IDH1 20-mer peptide. No antigens are known for them. The source material was PBMCs, sampled from a glioma patient whose treatment included an IDH1 peptide vaccine. Receptors were obtained from a man younger than 40 with glioma.

The count of this clone is one. V usage is TRBV19 and J usage is TRBJ1-2; 7 nucleotides align to TRBD1. The germline V gene has CDR1 LNHDA and CDR2 SQIVND (reference sequence). CDR3 length: 14 residues. Trimming took 4 bases from V and 4 from J; bases not matched to a gene: 6. CDR3 in DNA: TGTGCCAGTAGTACGGGACAGTTTGCCTATGGCTACACCTTC. Residues: CASSTGQFAYGYTF.

The V and J genes are TRBV18 and TRBJ1-2, with D possibly TRBD1 on 5 matching bases. From germline, CDR1 is KGHSH and CDR2 LQKENI. The CDR3 runs to 13 residues. The V gene lost 6 bases and the J gene lost 4 bases, with 12 bases spanning the gap. The CDR3 DNA sequence: TGTGCCAGCTCCCGGGACGGAGCCTATGGCTACACCTTC. Translation gives CASSRDGAYGYTF.

The V gene is TRBV28, the J gene TRBJ2-3; 11 nucleotides align to TRBD2. V lost 7 bases to trimming and J lost 6 bases; unmatched junction nucleotides: 6. The CDR3 is 14 amino acids. In germline, CDR1 is MDHEN, CDR2 SYDVKM. The CDR3 coding sequence is TGTGCCAGCACCCGACTAGCGGGATTGGATACGCAGTATTTT. It encodes CASTRLAGLDTQYF. Supplemented by reference TRBV28 and TRBJ2-3, the full variable domain reads DVKVTQSSRYLVKRTGEKVFLECVQDMDHENMFWYRQDPGLGLRLIYFSYDVKMKEKGDIPEGYSVSREKKERFSLILESASTNQTSMYLCASTRLAGLDTQYFGPGTRLTVL.

The chain uses TRBV28 and TRBJ2-5, with 7 nucleotides matching TRBD1. CDR1 and CDR2 from the germline V gene are MDHEN and SYDVKM. The CDR3 has 16 amino acids. With 4 bases clipped from V and 0 bases from J, the junction kept 8 bases outside the gene matches. Here the CDR3 DNA reads TGTGCCAGCAGTTCTGGTATCGGACAGGACCAAGAGACCCAGTACTTC. Amino acid sequence: CASSSGIGQDQETQYF.

V usage is TRBV6-1 and J usage is TRBJ1-1, with no clear D. Germline CDR1 and CDR2: MNHNS and SASEGT. The CDR3 covers 13 residues. V lost 5 bases, J lost 1 base, and 8 bases lay in between. The CDR3 region has the DNA TGTGCCAGCAGTTTTAGGACGAACACTGAAGCTTTCTTT. It encodes CASSFRTNTEAFF.

The chain links TRBV28 to TRBJ2-7, with D possibly being TRBD2 (5 bases). This CDR3 is built from 14 residues. Trimming stripped 1 base from V and 6 bases from J, with 13 bases between. Germline CDR1 is MDHEN and CDR2 is SYDVKM. Written as DNA, the CDR3 is TGTGCCAGCAGTTTATCGGCCAGTGGGAGCGAGCAGTACTTC. Residues: CASSLSASGSEQYF.

The rearrangement uses TRBV27 and TRBJ2-5; 8 nucleotides match TRBD1. V lost 4 bases and J lost 2; bases outside the gene matches: 12. The CDR3 spans 17 residues. Germline values: CDR1 MNHEY, CDR2 SMNVEV (reference sequence). The CDR3 DNA sequence: TGTGCCAGCAGTTCTCTTTGGGGGTACAGGGGGCAAGAGACCCAGTACTTC. It translates to CASSSLWGYRGQETQYF.

This chain joins TRBV6-5 and TRBJ1-3; D gene uncertain. Looked up from germline, CDR1 is MNHEY and CDR2 is SVGAGI. The CDR3 length is 15 residues. The V end was cut by 6 bases, the J end by 0 bases, with 12 bases between. The CDR3 loop reads CASSWTPNSGNTIYF. The CDR3 coding sequence is TGTGCCAGCAGCTGGACGCCTAACTCTGGAAACACCATATATTTT.

The chain has TRBV7-3 and TRBJ2-5; maybe TRBD1 (6 bases). The CDR3 sequence is 17 residues long. Germline V gene data show CDR1 as SGHTA and CDR2 as FQGTGA. Trimming stripped 2 bases from V and 6 bases from J, with 22 bases between. CDR3: CASSLGVIRAGAKTQYF. The DNA of the CDR3 is TGTGCCAGCAGCTTAGGTGTTATTCGTGCAGGGGCTAAGACCCAGTACTTC.

V gene TRBV27 combines with J gene TRBJ1-2, with 9 positions matching TRBD1. V was pared by 6 bases and J by 4 bases, with 3 bases of the junction left unmatched. This CDR3 is 13 amino acids long. The germline V gene has CDR1 MNHEY and CDR2 SMNVEV (reference sequence). The CDR3 loop is CASRGDRAYGYTF. Written as DNA, the CDR3 is TGTGCCAGCAGGGGGGACAGGGCCTATGGCTACACCTTC.

The chain has TRBV10-1 and TRBJ2-3; TRBD2 matches at 10 bases. The CDR3 extends over 14 amino acids. Germline CDR1 reads WNHNN; CDR2 reads SYGVQD (reference sequence). The trim removed 6 bases at V and 3 bases at J, leaving 3 bases unmatched. As DNA, the CDR3 is TGCGCCAGCAGCCCTAGCGGGAGAACAGATACGCAGTATTTT. Protein sequence: CASSPSGRTDTQYF.

V gene TRBV5-1 combines with J gene TRBJ2-1; the D is unclear. The V gene's germline CDR1 is SGHRS and CDR2 YFSETQ. CDR3 length equals 14 residues. Between the trimmed V and J ends, which lost 4 bases and 7 bases, there was a span of 15 bases. CDR3 residues: CASSPRTVGNEQFF. The CDR3 region has the DNA TGCGCCAGCAGCCCCAGAACTGTTGGGAATGAGCAGTTCTTC.

The V call is TRBV30, the J call TRBJ2-1, with TRBD2 identical over 12 bases. The germline CDR1 and CDR2 sequences are GTSNPN and SVGIG (reference sequence). The CDR3 runs 14 residues. V was pared by 3 bases and J by 9 bases, with 6 bases of the junction left unmatched. As DNA, the CDR3 is TGTGCCTGGAGCGTTCTAGCGGGGGGGAGTGAGCAGTTCTTC. Translating it yields CAWSVLAGGSEQFF. The entire variable domain, with the rest obtained from reference TRBV30 and TRBJ2-1, is as follows: SQTIHQWPATLVQPVGSPLSLECTVEGTSNPNLYWYRQAAGRGLQLLFYSVGIGQISSEVPQNLSASRPQDRQFILSSKKLLLSDSGFYLCAWSVLAGGSEQFFGPGTRLTVL.

The sample holds a few counts of this clone. The chain recombines TRBV21-1 with TRBJ1-5. TRBV21-1 is a pseudogene locus. CDR3 size: 14 residues. The CDR3 bases are TGTGCCAGCAGCAAGAGAGACGGGGATCAGCCCCAGCATTTT. Protein: CASSKRDGDQPQHF.

The V and J genes are TRBV7-9 and TRBJ2-5; D perhaps matches TRBD2 (6 bases). The CDR3 sequence is 16 residues long. Germline values: CDR1 SEHNR, CDR2 FQNEAQ (reference sequence). The V gene lost 5 bases and the J gene lost 0 bases, with 16 bases spanning the gap. CDR3 protein: CASSPRLGRYQETQYF. In DNA, the CDR3 is TGTGCCAGCAGCCCCCGGTTGGGGAGGTACCAAGAGACCCAGTACTTC.